The entry below gives a single T cell receptor beta chain sequence along with its context. Its antigen is not known. Trimming removed 5 bases from V and 0 bases from J; junction bases left unmatched: 4. From germline, CDR1 is SGHNT and CDR2 YENEEA. The CDR3 contains 15 residues. The data were taken from a study of shared clonotypes between healthy human individuals. Clones were sequenced by immunoSEQ multiplex PCR, and TCRdb holds only the in-frame ones, with some missing. The table has approximately 2.1 million clones, more than 80% seen once. Findings of the study overall: Few donors restricted represented genetic and exposure-history diversity. A generally larger estimated richness was seen in naive subsets than in memory subsets.

The receptor's source is a young man in good health. Some clones in this sample may be carry-over from other donors' samples. The sample taken for sequencing was naive CD4+ T cells from PBMCs. Subset described: CD45RA+ positively selected. The rearrangement links TRBV11-3 to TRBJ2-7; 10 bases fit TRBD1. As DNA, the CDR3 is TGTGCCAGCAGCCTGGACAGGGGGAGCTCCTACGAGCAGTACTTC. It specifies CASSLDRGSSYEQYF.